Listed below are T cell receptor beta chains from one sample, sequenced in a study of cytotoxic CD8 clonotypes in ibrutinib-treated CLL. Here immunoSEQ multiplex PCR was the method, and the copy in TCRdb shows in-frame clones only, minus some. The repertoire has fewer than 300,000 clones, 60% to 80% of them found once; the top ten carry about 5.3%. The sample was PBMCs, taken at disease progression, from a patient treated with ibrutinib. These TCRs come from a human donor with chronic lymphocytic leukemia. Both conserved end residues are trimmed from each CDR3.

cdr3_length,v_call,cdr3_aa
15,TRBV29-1,SVAGLAENTVIDEQF
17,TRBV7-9,ASSAWEQRIAGSQETQY
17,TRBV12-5,ASGLVRLAGGHRRETQY
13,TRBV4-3,ASSQAAEYGYEQY
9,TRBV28,ASSFGGNQH
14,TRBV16,ASSQYGTGYANEQF
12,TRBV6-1,ASSGRAGNTEAF
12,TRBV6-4,ASSDGISTDTQY
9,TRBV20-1,SARPRDTQY
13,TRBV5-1,ASSLPGQINSPLH
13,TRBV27,ASSPSGGLYYEQY
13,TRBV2,ATSSFRGSPNEQF
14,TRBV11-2,ASSLDLGTGRTGYT
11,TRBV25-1,ASRRSGNTEAF
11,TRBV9,ASRNRDGEGYT
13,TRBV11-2,ASNSPRRGTDTQY
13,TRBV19,ASSMSQYSNQPQH
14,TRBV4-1,ASSLTGLAGPDTQY
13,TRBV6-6,ASSYGTVLNTEAF
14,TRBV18,ASSPLAGAGTDTQY
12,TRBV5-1,ASSGDRVGNTQY
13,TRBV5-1,ASSFTGAQDYGYT
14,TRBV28,ASSLSWGPDSYEQY
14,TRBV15,ATSRATGDPKNIQY
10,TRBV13,ASSPTRGPLH
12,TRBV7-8,ASSLWGQGETQY
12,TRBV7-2,ASSLGGTGYGYT
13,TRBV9,ASSGDSSNTGELF
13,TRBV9,ASSVDGGVYNEQF
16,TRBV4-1,ASSQGGLLAGASYEQY
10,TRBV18,ASSTGNSPLH
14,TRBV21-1,ASSNRDSVPVRELF
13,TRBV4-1,ASSLLAGVENEQF
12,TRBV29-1,SVGGDGRVGGYT
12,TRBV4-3,ASSQVTDKEGYT
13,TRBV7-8,ASSLQGVGNQPQH
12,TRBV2,ASMGGARIYGYT
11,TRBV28,ASSYNRLYEQY
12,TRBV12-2,ASRRTGSNQPQH
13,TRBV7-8,ASSLGARTQNIQY
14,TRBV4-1,ASSHVGQQLNQPQH